This T cell receptor beta chain was captured by sequencing in a study of early T cells in non-severe SARS-CoV-2 infection (dated by TCRdb to the early 2020s). Concerning the study at large: TCR sequencing used bulk RNA from unsorted whole blood, so alpha and beta chains could not be paired. Findings and caveats that apply to the study as a whole: VDJdb matching was skewed toward anti-spike CD8 responses and likely underestimated virus-specific expansions, missing private and CD4 specificities.

In this sample, this clonotype turned up many times. Its antigen is currently not known. No much larger clone is present one base from it, and per-base qualities are unavailable. Its CDR3 holds 13 amino acids, cysteine through phenylalanine. Just the 39-base CDR3 DNA is kept, in frame starting at base 1. Trimming takes 6 bases from V and 6 bases from J, and the germline ends sit 12 bases apart. From the germline V gene, CDR1 is SNHLY and CDR2 is FYNNEI. Library preparation was by 5' RACE. The sequencer listed for this sample is NextSeq 500. The TCR library protocol attached unique molecular identifiers to individual cDNA molecules to correct for sequencing error and PCR bias. Both TCR alpha and beta chains were sequenced, and tight co-correlation was observed between alpha and beta sequence abundances in each sample. Per the source publication's procedure: Decombinator V4 was used to perform V gene, J gene and CDR3 annotation of TCR sequences. Expanded TCRs were defined as changing significantly between any two time points under a Poisson model with p below 0.0001. Abundances of TCRs were expressed as counts per million after normalisation to the total number of TCRs sequenced in each sample. MAIT TCRs were defined by TRAV1-2 paired with TRAJ12, TRAJ20 or TRAJ33, and iNKT TCRs by TRAV10 paired with TRAJ18. VDJdb, accessed 1 November 2021, was searched for CMV, EBV and SARS-CoV-2 annotated TCRs, excluding TCRs annotated for multiple antigens. In TCRdb, the public reads were trimmed at Q25 with fastp and aligned with MiXCR, with productive beta chains retained. CDR3 protein duplicates are merged, each entry listing the most common genes and DNA. These V and J calls derive from TCRdb rather than the authors' analysis. The sample data list approximately 26,000 distinct CDR3 sequences, and around 4.5% of these were observed just once. About an eighth of the sample goes to the ten largest clones.

Set within a cohort of healthcare workers in London, UK, this nested case-control study involved weekly PCR testing of nasopharyngeal swabs along with blood sampling. Between 23 and 31 March 2020, the week of the UK lockdown, healthcare workers were enrolled and then followed up weekly for as long as 16 weeks. The source material was whole blood. The sequence came from an adult who was a healthcare worker with PCR-confirmed SARS-CoV-2 infection or an uninfected control (not recorded which). The rearranged chain carries TRBV2 and TRBJ2-1; the D gene lacks a confident call. The nucleotides are TGTGCCAGCAGGATGACTTTCTTCAATGAGCAGTTCTTC. This translates into CASRMTFFNEQFF.